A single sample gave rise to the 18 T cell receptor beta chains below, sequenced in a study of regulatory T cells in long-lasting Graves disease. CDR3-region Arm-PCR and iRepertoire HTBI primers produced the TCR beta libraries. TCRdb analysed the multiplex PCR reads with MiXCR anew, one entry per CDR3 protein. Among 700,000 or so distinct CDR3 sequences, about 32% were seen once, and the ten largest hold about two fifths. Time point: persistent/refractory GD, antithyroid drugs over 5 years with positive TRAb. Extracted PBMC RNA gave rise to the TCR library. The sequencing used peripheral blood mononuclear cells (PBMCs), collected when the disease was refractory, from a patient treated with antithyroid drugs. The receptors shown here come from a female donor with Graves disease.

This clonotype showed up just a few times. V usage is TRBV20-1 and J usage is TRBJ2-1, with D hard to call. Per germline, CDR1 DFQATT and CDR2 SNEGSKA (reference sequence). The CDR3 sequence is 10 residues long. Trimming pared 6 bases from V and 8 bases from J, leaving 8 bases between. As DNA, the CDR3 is TGCAGTGCCAGTACCCATGAGCAGTTCTTC. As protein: CSASTHEQFF.

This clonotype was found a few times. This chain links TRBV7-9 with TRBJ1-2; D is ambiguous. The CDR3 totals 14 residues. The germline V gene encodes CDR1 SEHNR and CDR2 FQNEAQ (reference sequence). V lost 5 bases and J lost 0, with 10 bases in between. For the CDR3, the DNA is TGTGCCAGCAGCCACGCAGAGGCTAACTATGGCTACACCTTC. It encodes CASSHAEANYGYTF.

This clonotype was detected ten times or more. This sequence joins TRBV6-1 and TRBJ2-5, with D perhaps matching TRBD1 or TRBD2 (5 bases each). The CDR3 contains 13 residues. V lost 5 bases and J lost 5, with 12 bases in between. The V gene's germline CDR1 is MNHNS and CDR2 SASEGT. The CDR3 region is CASSNVWGETQYF. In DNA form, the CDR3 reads TGTGCCAGCAGTAATGTTTGGGGGGAGACCCAGTACTTC.

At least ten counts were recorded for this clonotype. The CDR3 here is CSVEVGETQYF. The CDR3 coding sequence is TGCAGCGTTGAAGTGGGGGAGACCCAGTACTTC. The J gene is TRBJ2-5, the V gene TRBV29-1; D gene uncertain. The length of the CDR3 is 11 residues. Germline V gives CDR1 SQVTM, CDR2 ANQGSEA. Trimming removed 1 base at V and 5 bases at J, with 5 bases between.

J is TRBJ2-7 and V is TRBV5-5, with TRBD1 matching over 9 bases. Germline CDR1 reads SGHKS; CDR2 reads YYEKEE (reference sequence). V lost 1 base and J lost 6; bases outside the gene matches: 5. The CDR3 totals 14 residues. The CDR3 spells CASSLTGGFGEQYF. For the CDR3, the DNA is TGTGCCAGCAGCTTGACAGGGGGCTTCGGCGAGCAGTACTTC.

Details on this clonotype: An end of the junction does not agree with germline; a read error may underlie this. Here the CDR3 DNA reads TGCAGTGCCAATAGCACCTTATATTTC. Amino acid sequence: CSANSTLYF. V usage is TRBV20-1 and J usage is TRBJ2-7; no clear D gene. This CDR3 comprises 9 residues. Germline V CDR1 and CDR2: DFQATT, SNEGSKA (reference sequence).

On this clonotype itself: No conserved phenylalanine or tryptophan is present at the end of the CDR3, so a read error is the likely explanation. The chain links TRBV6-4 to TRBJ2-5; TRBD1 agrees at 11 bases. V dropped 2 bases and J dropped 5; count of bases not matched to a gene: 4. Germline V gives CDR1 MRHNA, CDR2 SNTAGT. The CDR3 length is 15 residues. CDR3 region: CASSDDWTGGETQYS. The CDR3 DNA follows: TGTGCCAGCAGTGACGATTGGACAGGGGGCGAGACCCAGTACTCC.

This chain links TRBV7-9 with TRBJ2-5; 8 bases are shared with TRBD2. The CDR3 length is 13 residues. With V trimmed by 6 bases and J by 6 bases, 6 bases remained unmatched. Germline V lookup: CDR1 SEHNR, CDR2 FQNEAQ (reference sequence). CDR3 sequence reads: CASSSSGPQTQYF. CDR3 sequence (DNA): TGTGCCAGCAGTTCTAGCGGGCCACAGACCCAGTACTTC.

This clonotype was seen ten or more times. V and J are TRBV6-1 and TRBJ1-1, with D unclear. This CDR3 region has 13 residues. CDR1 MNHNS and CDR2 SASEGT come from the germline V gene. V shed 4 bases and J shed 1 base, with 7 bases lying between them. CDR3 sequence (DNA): TGTGCCAGCAGTGGAAACAGGAACACTGAAGCTTTCTTT. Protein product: CASSGNRNTEAFF.

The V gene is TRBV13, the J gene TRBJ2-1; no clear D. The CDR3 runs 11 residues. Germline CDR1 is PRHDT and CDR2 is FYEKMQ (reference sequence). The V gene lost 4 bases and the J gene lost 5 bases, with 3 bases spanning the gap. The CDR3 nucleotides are TGTGCCAGCAGCTCAAACAATGAGCAGTTCTTC. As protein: CASSSNNEQFF. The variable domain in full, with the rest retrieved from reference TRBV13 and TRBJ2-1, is AAGVIQSPRHLIKEKRETATLKCYPIPRHDTVYWYQQGPGQDPQFLISFYEKMQSDKGSIPDRFSAQQFSDYHSELNMSSLELGDSALYFCASSSNNEQFFGPGTRLTVL.

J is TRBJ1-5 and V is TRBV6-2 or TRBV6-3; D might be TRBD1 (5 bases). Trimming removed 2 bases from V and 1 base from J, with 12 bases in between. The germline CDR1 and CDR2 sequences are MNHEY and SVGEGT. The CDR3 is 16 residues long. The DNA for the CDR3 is TGTGCCAGCAGTTACCGTAAGAACAGGAGCAATCAGCCCCAGCATTTT. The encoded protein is CASSYRKNRSNQPQHF.

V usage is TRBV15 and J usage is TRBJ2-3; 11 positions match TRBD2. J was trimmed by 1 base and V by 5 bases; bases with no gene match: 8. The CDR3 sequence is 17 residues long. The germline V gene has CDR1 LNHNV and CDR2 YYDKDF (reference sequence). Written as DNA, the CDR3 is TGTGCCACCAGCGTAGCGGGAGGGCCGGGACGCACAGATACGCAGTATTTT. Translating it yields CATSVAGGPGRTDTQYF.

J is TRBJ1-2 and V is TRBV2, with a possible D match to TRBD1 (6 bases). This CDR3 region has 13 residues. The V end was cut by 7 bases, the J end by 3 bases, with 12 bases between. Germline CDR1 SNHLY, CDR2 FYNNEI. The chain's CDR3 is CASTTGGYYGYTF. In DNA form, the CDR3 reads TGTGCCAGCACCACGGGGGGCTACTATGGCTACACCTTC. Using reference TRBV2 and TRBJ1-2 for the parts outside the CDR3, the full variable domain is EPEVTQTPSHQVTQMGQEVILRCVPISNHLYFYWYRQILGQKVEFLVSFYNNEISEKSEIFDDQFSVERPDGSNFTLKIRSTKLEDSAMYFCASTTGGYYGYTFGSGTRLTVV.

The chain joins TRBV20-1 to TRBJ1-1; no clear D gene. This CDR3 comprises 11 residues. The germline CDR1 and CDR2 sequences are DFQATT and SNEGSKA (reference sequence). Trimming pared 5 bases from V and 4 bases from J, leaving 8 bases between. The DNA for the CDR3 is TGCAGTGCTGCCCGCACCACTGAAGCTTTCTTT. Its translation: CSAARTTEAFF.

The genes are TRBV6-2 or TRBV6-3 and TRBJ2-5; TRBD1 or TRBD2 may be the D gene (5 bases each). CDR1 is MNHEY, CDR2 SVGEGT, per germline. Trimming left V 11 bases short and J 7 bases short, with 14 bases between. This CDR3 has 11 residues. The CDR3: CACRDPGTQYF. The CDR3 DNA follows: TGTGCCTGCCGGGACCCCGGGACCCAGTACTTC.

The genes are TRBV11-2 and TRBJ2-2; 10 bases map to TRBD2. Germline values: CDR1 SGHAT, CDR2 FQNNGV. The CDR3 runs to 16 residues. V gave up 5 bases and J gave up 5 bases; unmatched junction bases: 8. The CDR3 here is CASSRSGRALTGELFF. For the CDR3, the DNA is TGTGCCAGCAGCCGGAGCGGGAGGGCCCTGACCGGGGAGCTGTTTTTT.

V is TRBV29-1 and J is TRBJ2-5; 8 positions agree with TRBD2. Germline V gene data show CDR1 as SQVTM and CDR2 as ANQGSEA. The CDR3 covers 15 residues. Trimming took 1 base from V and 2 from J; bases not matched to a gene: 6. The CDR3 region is CSVEGLAGLQETQYF. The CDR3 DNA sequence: TGCAGCGTTGAAGGGCTAGCGGGCCTTCAAGAGACCCAGTACTTC.

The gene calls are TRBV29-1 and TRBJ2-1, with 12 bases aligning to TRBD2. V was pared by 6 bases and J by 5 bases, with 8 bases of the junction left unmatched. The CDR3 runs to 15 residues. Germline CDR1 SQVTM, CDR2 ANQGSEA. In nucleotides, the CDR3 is TGCAGCGTCCCAGCGACTAGCGGGAGAAACAATGAGCAGTTCTTC. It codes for CSVPATSGRNNEQFF.